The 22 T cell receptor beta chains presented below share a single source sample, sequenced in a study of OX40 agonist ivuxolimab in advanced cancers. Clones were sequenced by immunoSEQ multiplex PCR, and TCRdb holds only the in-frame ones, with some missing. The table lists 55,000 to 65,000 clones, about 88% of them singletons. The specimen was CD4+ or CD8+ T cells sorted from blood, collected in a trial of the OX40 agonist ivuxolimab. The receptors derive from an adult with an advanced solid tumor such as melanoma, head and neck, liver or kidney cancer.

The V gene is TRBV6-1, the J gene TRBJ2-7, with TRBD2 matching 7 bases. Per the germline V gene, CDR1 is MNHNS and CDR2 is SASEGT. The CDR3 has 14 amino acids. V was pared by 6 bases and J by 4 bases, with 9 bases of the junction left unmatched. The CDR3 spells CASSERGPVYEQYF. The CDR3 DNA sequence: TGTGCCAGCAGCGAGCGGGGCCCAGTTTACGAGCAGTACTTC.

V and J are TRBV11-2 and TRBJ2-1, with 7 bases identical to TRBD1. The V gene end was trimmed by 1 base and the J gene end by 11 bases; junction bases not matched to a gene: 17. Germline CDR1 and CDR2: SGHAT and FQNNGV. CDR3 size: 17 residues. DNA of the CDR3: TGTGCCAGCAGCTTAGCGAGGGGGCCGGCGGGTCACCGAAAGCAGTTCTTC. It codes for CASSLARGPAGHRKQFF. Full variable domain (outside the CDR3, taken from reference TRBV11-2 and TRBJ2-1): EAGVAQSPRYKIIEKRQSVAFWCNPISGHATLYWYQQILGQGPKLLIQFQNNGVVDDSQLPKDRFSAERLKGVDSTLKIQPAKLEDSAVYLCASSLARGPAGHRKQFFGPGTRLTVL.

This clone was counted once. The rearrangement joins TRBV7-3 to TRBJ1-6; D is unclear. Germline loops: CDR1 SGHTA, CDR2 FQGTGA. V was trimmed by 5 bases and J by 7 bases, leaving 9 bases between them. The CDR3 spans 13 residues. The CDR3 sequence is CASSATRNSPLHF. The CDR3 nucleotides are TGTGCCAGCAGCGCAACAAGGAATTCACCCCTCCACTTT.

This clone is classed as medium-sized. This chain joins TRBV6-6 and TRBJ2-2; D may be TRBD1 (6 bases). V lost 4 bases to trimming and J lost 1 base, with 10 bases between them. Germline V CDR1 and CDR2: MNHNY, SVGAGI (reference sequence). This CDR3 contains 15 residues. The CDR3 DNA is TGTGCCAGCAGTTCTACGGACAGGAACACCGGGGAGCTGTTTTTT. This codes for CASSSTDRNTGELFF.

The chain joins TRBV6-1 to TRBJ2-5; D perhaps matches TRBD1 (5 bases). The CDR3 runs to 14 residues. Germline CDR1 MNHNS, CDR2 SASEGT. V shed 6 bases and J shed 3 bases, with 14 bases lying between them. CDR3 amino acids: CASRRGPTKETQYF. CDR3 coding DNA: TGTGCCAGCAGAAGGGGCCCTACGAAAGAGACCCAGTACTTC.

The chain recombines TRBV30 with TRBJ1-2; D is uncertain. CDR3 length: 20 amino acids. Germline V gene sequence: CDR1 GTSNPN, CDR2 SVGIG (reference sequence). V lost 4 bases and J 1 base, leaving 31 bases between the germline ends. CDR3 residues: CAWILLRVGSATTNNYGYTF. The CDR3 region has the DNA TGTGCCTGGATCCTCTTGCGGGTTGGCAGCGCTACGACGAATAACTATGGCTACACCTTC.

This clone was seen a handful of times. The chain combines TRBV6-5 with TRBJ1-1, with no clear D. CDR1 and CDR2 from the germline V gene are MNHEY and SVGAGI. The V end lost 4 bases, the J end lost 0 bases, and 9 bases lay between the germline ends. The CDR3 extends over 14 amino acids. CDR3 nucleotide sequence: TGTGCCAGCAGTTGGACGGATATGAACACTGAAGCTTTCTTT. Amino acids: CASSWTDMNTEAFF.

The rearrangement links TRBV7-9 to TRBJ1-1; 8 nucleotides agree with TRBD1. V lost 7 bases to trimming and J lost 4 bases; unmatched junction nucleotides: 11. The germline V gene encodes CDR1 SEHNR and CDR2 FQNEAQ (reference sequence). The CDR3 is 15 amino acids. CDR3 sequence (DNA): TGTGCCAGCACGTACCAGGACAGGGTGTCCACTGAAGCTTTCTTT. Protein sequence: CASTYQDRVSTEAFF.

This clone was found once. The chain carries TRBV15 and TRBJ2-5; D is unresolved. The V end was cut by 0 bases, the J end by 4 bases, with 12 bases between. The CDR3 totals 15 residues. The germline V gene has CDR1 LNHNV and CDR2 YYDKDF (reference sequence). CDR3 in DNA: TGTGCCACCAGCAGAGATCCGGAGTTCAGAGAGACCCAGTACTTC. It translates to CATSRDPEFRETQYF.

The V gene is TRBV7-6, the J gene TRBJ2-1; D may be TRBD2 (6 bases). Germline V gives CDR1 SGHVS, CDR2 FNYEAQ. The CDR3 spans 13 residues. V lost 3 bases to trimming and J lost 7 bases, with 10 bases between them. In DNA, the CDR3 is TGTGCCAGCAGCTTTTTTGGGGGGAATGAGCAGTTCTTC. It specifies CASSFFGGNEQFF.

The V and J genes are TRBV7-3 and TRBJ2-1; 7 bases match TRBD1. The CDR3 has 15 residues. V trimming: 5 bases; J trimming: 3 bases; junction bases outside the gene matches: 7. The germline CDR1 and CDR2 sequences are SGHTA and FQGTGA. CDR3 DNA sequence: TGTGCCAGCAGCATGACAGGGCTCGACTACAATGAGCAGTTCTTC. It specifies CASSMTGLDYNEQFF.

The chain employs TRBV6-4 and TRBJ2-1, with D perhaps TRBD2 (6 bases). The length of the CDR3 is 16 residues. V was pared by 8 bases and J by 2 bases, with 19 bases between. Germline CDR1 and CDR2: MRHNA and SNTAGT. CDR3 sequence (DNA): TGTGCCAGCTCTGTCTCGGGACTTAGCCCCTACAATGAGCAGTTCTTC. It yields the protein CASSVSGLSPYNEQFF.

The DNA for the CDR3 is TGTGCCAGCAGCTTAGTAGGCTTCACAGATACGCAGTATTTT. Amino acids: CASSLVGFTDTQYF. This chain uses TRBV7-8 with TRBJ2-3, with D hard to call. The CDR3 is 14 amino acids. Trimming took 1 base from V and 2 from J, leaving 7 bases between them. Germline CDR1 is SGHVS and CDR2 is FQNEAQ.

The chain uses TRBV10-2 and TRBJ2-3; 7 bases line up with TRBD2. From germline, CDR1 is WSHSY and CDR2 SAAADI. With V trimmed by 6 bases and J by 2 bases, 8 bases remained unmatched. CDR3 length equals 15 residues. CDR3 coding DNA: TGCGCCAGCAGGTTCGGGACTACCAACACAGATACGCAGTATTTT. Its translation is CASRFGTTNTDTQYF.

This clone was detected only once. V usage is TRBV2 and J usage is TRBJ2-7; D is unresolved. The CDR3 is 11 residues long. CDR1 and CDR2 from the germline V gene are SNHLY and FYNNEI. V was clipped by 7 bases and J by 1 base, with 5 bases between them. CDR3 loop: CASTLSYEQYF. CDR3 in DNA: TGTGCCAGCACTTTATCCTACGAGCAGTACTTC.

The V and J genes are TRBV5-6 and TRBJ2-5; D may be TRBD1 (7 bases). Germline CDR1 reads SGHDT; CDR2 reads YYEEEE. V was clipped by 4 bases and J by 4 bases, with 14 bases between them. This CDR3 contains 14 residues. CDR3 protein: CASSVQGRTETQYF. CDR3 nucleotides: TGTGCCAGCAGCGTACAGGGGAGGACAGAGACCCAGTACTTC.

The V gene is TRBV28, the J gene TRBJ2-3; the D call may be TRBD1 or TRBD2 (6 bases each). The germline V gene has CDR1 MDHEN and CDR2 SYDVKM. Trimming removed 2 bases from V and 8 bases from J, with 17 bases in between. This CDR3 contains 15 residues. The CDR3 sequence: CASSLAKAGGGTQYF. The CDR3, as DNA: TGTGCCAGCAGTTTAGCGAAGGCCGGAGGGGGTACGCAGTATTTT.

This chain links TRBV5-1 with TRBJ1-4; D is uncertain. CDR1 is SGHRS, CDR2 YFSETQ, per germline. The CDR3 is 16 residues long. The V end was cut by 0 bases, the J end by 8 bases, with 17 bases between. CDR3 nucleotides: TGCGCCAGCAGCTTGGCCGTCGGGTTGGCTCCAGAAAAACTGTTTTTT. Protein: CASSLAVGLAPEKLFF. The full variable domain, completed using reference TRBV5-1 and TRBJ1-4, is KAGVTQTPRYLIKTRGQQVTLSCSPISGHRSVSWYQQTPGQGLQFLFEYFSETQRNKGNFPGRFSGRQFSNSRSEMNVSTLELGDSALYLCASSLAVGLAPEKLFFGSGTQLSVL.

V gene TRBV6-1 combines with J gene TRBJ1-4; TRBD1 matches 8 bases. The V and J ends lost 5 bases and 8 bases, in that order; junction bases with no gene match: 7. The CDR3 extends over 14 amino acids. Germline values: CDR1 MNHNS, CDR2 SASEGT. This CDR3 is CASSFQGAAEKLFF. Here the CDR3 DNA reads TGTGCCAGCAGTTTTCAGGGGGCAGCCGAAAAACTGTTTTTT.

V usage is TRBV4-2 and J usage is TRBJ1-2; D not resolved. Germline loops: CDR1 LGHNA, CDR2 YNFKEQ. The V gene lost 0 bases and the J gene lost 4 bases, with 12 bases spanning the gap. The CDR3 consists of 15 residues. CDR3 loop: CASSQDQDGIYGYTF. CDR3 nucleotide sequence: TGTGCCAGCAGCCAAGACCAGGACGGGATCTATGGCTACACCTTC.

The CDR3 bases are TGTGCCAGCAGCTCCAAAAACGACCTCTACGAGCAGTACTTC. Its protein is CASSSKNDLYEQYF. V gene TRBV7-9 combines with J gene TRBJ2-7; D gene ambiguous. The CDR3 loop spans 14 amino acids. CDR1 is SEHNR and CDR2 is FQNEAQ in the germline V gene (reference sequence). V lost 4 bases and J lost 3, with 13 bases in between.

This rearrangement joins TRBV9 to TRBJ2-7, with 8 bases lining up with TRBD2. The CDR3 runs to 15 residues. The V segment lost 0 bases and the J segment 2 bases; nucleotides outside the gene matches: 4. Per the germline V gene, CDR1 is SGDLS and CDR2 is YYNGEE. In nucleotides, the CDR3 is TGTGCCAGCAGCGTAGGGGATAGCGGGACCTACGAGCAGTACTTC. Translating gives CASSVGDSGTYEQYF. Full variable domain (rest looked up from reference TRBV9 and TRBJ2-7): DSGVTQTPKHLITATGQRVTLRCSPRSGDLSVYWYQQSLDQGLQFLIQYYNGEERAKGNILERFSAQQFPDLHSELNLSSLELGDSALYFCASSVGDSGTYEQYFGPGTRLTVT.